One and the same sample provided the 15 T cell receptor beta chains below, sequenced in a study of CXCR3-negative and CXCR3-positive naive CD8 T cells. The libraries of TRB cDNA were prepared using 5' RACE with UMI labels. From the 5' RACE reads, TCRdb lists one entry per CDR3 protein and no DNA. This table holds under 85,000 distinct CDR3 sequences. Material: naive CXCR3- CD8+ T cells from blood. Subset indicated: CD45RO-CCR7+CD27+CD95- naive CD8+ T cells lacking CXCR3 (TNR3-). The receptor set was obtained from a human donor in good health. Some clones in this sample may be carry-over from other donors' samples.

The rearrangement links TRBV5-1 to TRBJ2-5; as DNA is missing, the TRBD1 call by TCRdb cannot be tested. Germline V gives CDR1 SGHRS, CDR2 YFSETQ. The CDR3 is 13 residues long. The CDR3 loop reads CASSSPYQETQYF. Using reference TRBV5-1 and TRBJ2-5 for the parts outside the CDR3, the full variable domain is KAGVTQTPRYLIKTRGQQVTLSCSPISGHRSVSWYQQTPGQGLQFLFEYFSETQRNKGNFPGRFSGRQFSNSRSEMNVSTLELGDSALYLCASSSPYQETQYFGPGTRLLVL.

The CDR3 loop reads CASSLRPEPYEQYF. The chain couples TRBV7-9 to TRBJ2-7. Germline CDR1 SEHNR, CDR2 FQNEAQ (reference sequence). The CDR3 totals 14 residues.

The gene calls are TRBV29-1 and TRBJ2-7. The CDR3 is 14 amino acids. Per germline, CDR1 SQVTM and CDR2 ANQGSEA. The CDR3 here is CSVELGPSSYEQYF.

The chain's CDR3 is CASSSGTGSVNEQFF. This chain connects TRBV11-1 to TRBJ2-1; TCRdb selects TRBD1, and the lack of DNA leaves this call unchecked. Germline CDR1 is SGHAT and CDR2 is FQDESV (reference sequence). CDR3 size: 15 residues.

The chain recombines TRBV7-9 with TRBJ1-1. CDR3 length: 16 amino acids. Germline CDR1 and CDR2: SEHNR and FQNEAQ (reference sequence). The CDR3 sequence is CASSSSNSVKNTEAFF.

The chain uses TRBV5-6 and TRBJ2-1. CDR1 and CDR2 (germline): SGHDT, YYEEEE. There are 15 residues in the CDR3. The CDR3: CASSLAAGPLNEQFF.

CDR3 region: CASSFPETAKDNTEAFF. V gene TRBV5-1 combines with J gene TRBJ1-1; TCRdb outputs TRBD1, but without DNA this stays unchecked. The V gene's germline CDR1 is SGHRS and CDR2 YFSETQ. The CDR3 length is 17 residues.

J is TRBJ2-7 and V is TRBV2; TCRdb designates TRBD1, a call that cannot be tested without DNA. This CDR3 has 15 residues. Germline V lookup: CDR1 SNHLY, CDR2 FYNNEI. The CDR3 spells CASSESGTPLYEQYF. Complete variable domain (other parts from reference TRBV2 and TRBJ2-7): EPEVTQTPSHQVTQMGQEVILRCVPISNHLYFYWYRQILGQKVEFLVSFYNNEISEKSEIFDDQFSVERPDGSNFTLKIRSTKLEDSAMYFCASSESGTPLYEQYFGPGTRLTVT.

This rearrangement joins TRBV5-6 to TRBJ1-1. The CDR3 extends over 12 amino acids. Germline assignment: CDR1 SGHDT and CDR2 YYEEEE. This CDR3 reads CASSFGDLEAFF.

The CDR3 sequence: CASSENEAGISYNEQFF. The J gene is TRBJ2-1, the V gene TRBV6-1. This CDR3 has 17 residues. Germline V lookup: CDR1 MNHNS, CDR2 SASEGT.

The CDR3 loop is CSVVSRGVSSSYNEQFF. The chain links TRBV29-1 to TRBJ2-1; there is no DNA to check the TCRdb D call of TRBD1. This CDR3 is 17 amino acids long. Germline values: CDR1 SQVTM, CDR2 ANQGSEA.

The V and J genes are TRBV5-1 and TRBJ2-1. CDR3 size: 17 residues. CDR1 is SGHRS, CDR2 YFSETQ, per germline. CDR3 sequence: CASSFLSAGGTYNEQFF.

The rearrangement uses TRBV21-1 and TRBJ2-7; with no DNA, the TCRdb D assignment of TRBD1 cannot be verified. TRBV21-1 is given as a pseudogene. The length of the CDR3 is 14 residues. The chain's CDR3 is CASSPRGTHYEQYF.

The V call is TRBV15, the J call TRBJ2-3; there is no DNA to check the TCRdb D call of TRBD1. This CDR3 is 18 amino acids long. CDR1 LNHNV and CDR2 YYDKDF come from the germline V gene (reference sequence). This chain's CDR3 is CATSRDSPGQGRADTQYF.

This chain's CDR3 is CASSGLLPGELFF. This rearrangement joins TRBV2 to TRBJ2-2; checking the TCRdb D call of TRBD2 is not possible without DNA. This CDR3 has 13 residues. The germline CDR1 and CDR2 sequences are SNHLY and FYNNEI.